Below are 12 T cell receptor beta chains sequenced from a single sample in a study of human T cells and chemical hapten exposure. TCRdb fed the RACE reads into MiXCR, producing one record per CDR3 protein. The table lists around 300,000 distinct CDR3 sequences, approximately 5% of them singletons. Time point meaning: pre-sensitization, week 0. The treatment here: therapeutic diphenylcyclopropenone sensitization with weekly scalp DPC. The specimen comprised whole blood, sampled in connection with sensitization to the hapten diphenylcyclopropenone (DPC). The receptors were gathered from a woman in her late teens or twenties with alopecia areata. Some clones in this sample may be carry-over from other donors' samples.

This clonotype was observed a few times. CDR3 sequence reads: CATSDRDVQETQYF. The DNA of the CDR3 is TGTGCCACCAGTGACCGGGACGTTCAAGAGACCCAGTACTTC. This chain links TRBV24-1 with TRBJ2-5; perhaps D is TRBD1 or TRBD2 (5 bases each). Germline V lookup: CDR1 KGHDR, CDR2 SFDVKD. The length of the CDR3 is 14 residues. With 4 bases removed from V and 2 bases from J, the gap between germline ends came to 10 bases.

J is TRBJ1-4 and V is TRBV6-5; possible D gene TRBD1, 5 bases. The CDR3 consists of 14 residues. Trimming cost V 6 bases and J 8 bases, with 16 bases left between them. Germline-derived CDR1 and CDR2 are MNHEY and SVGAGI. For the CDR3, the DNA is TGTGCCAGCAGATCCGGGACGAGAAGGGAAAAACTGTTTTTT. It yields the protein CASRSGTRREKLFF.

In DNA form, the CDR3 reads TGTGCCAGCAGCCTCACGGCGGGGAAGAACACCGGGGAGCTGTTTTTT. Protein: CASSLTAGKNTGELFF. V usage is TRBV7-6 and J usage is TRBJ2-2; D is perhaps TRBD2 (6 bases). The ends were cut back, 5 bases at V and 1 base at J, with 14 bases in the middle. This CDR3 contains 16 residues. The germline V gene has CDR1 SGHVS and CDR2 FNYEAQ.

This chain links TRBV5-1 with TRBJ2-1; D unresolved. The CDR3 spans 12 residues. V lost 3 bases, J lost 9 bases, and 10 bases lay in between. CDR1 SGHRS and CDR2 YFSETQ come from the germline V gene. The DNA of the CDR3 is TGCGCCAGCAGCTCTACGTCTCTTGAGCAGTTCTTC. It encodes CASSSTSLEQFF.

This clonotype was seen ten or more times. The CDR3, as DNA: TGTGCCAGCAGTTACCTTACGGCAGGGTTCACTGAAGCTTTCTTT. It specifies CASSYLTAGFTEAFF. The chain combines TRBV6-5 with TRBJ1-1; TRBD1 might be the D (5 bases). The CDR3 extends over 15 amino acids. V shed 2 bases and J shed 4 bases, with 14 bases lying between them. From germline, CDR1 is MNHEY and CDR2 SVGAGI.

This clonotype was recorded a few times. CDR3 in amino acids: CASSFLDRLGGANVLTF. The CDR3 region has the DNA TGTGCCAGCAGTTTCTTGGACCGCTTAGGTGGGGCCAACGTCCTGACTTTC. The chain uses TRBV28 and TRBJ2-6; no clear D gene. V lost 3 bases to trimming and J lost 3 bases, with 15 bases between them. This CDR3 is 17 amino acids long. Germline V gives CDR1 MDHEN, CDR2 SYDVKM.

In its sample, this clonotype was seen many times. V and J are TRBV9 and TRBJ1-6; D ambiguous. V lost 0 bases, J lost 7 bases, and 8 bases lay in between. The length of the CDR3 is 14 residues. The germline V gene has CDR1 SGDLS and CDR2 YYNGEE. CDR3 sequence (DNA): TGTGCCAGCAGCGTAGCAGGTTGGAATTCACCCCTCCACTTT. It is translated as CASSVAGWNSPLHF.

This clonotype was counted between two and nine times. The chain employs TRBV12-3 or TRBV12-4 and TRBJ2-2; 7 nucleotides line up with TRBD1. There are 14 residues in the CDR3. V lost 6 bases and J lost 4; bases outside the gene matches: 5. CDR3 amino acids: CASRTTGTTGELFF. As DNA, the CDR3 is TGTGCCAGCAGAACGACAGGGACCACCGGGGAGCTGTTTTTT.

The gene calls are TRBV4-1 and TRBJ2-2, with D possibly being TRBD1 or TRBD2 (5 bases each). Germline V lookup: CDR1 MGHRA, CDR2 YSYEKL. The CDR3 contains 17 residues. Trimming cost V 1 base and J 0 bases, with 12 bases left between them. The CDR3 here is CASSQGRGAANTGELFF. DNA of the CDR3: TGCGCCAGCAGCCAAGGAAGGGGAGCGGCGAACACCGGGGAGCTGTTTTTT.

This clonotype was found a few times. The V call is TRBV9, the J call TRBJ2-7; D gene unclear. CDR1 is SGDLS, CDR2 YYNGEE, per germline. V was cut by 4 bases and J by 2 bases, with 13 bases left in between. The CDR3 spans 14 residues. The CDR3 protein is CASSPRQPAYEQYF. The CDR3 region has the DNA TGTGCCAGCAGCCCGCGGCAGCCCGCCTACGAGCAGTACTTC.

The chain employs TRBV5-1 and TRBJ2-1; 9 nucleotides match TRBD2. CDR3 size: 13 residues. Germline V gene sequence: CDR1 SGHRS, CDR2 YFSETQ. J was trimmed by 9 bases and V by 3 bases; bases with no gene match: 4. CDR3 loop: CASSSGLAVEQFF. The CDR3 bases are TGCGCCAGCAGCTCGGGACTAGCCGTTGAGCAGTTCTTC.

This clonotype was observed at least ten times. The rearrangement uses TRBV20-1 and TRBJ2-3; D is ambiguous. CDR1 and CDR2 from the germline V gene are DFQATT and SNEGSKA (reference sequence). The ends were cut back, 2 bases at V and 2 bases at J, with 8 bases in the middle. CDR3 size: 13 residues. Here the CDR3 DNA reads TGCAGTGCTAGACAGGTGATCACAGATACGCAGTATTTT. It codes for CSARQVITDTQYF.